The 20 T cell receptor beta chains presented below share a single source sample, sequenced in a study of shared clonotypes between healthy human individuals. This table comes from immunoSEQ multiplex PCR, and its TCRdb copy is limited to in-frame clones, with some not included. The sample consists of around 510,000 clones, roughly 95% of them appearing once. The specimen sequenced was naive CD4+ T cells sorted from blood. Subset described: CD45RA+ positively selected. These receptors were obtained from a woman aged 25 to 39 in good health.

This chain uses TRBV7-9 with TRBJ1-2, with a tentative D call TRBD1 (6 bases). V was trimmed by 0 bases and J by 4 bases, leaving 12 bases between them. Germline-derived CDR1 and CDR2 are SEHNR and FQNEAQ (reference sequence). The CDR3 has 15 amino acids. The CDR3 sequence: CASSLATGRGYGYTF. The CDR3 bases are TGTGCCAGCAGCTTAGCGACAGGAAGAGGCTATGGCTACACCTTC.

The CDR3 nucleotides are TGTGCCAGCAGCCTCTGGACTAGCGGGGAGGAGACCCAGTACTTC. Residues: CASSLWTSGEETQYF. The chain combines TRBV14 with TRBJ2-5; TRBD2 agrees at 12 bases. V trimming: 4 bases; J trimming: 5 bases; junction bases outside the gene matches: 5. The V gene's germline CDR1 is SGHDN and CDR2 FVKESK. The CDR3 loop spans 15 amino acids.

This sequence joins TRBV6-4 and TRBJ2-1, with 8 bases lining up with TRBD2. Germline CDR1 is MRHNA and CDR2 is SNTAGT. This CDR3 has 15 residues. The V and J ends lost 5 bases and 9 bases, in that order; junction bases with no gene match: 12. The CDR3: CASSFSGMTPGEQFF. The CDR3 DNA sequence: TGTGCCAGCAGTTTTAGCGGGATGACCCCTGGTGAGCAGTTCTTC.

The table lists this clone with a count of one. The chain couples TRBV15 to TRBJ2-5; perhaps TRBD1 as D (5 bases). V gave up 5 bases and J gave up 4 bases, with 11 bases separating them. Germline CDR1 and CDR2: LNHNV and YYDKDF (reference sequence). The CDR3 covers 13 residues. CDR3 sequence reads: CATSRMTVETQYF. The CDR3 DNA follows: TGTGCCACCAGCCGGATGACAGTAGAGACCCAGTACTTC.

This chain uses TRBV5-6 with TRBJ2-2; 8 bases map to TRBD2. Germline V gives CDR1 SGHDT, CDR2 YYEEEE. V lost 7 bases and J lost 5; bases outside the gene matches: 7. This CDR3 has 14 residues. In DNA, the CDR3 is TGTGCCAGCCTTCGGGCGGGAGGAACCGGGGAGCTGTTTTTT. This gives the protein CASLRAGGTGELFF.

The chain uses TRBV6-6 and TRBJ2-3; D might be TRBD1 or TRBD2, each matching 5 bases. Germline V gives CDR1 MNHNY, CDR2 SVGAGI (reference sequence). V lost 4 bases and J lost 1, with 15 bases in between. CDR3 size: 16 residues. The CDR3 sequence: CASSSGRSEGTDTQYF. The DNA for the CDR3 is TGTGCCAGCAGTTCGGGACGGTCCGAGGGCACAGATACGCAGTATTTT.

The chain is built from TRBV30 and TRBJ2-1; a possible D gene is TRBD1 (6 bases). Germline V gene sequence: CDR1 GTSNPN, CDR2 SVGIG (reference sequence). This CDR3 contains 11 residues. Trimming pared 2 bases from V and 8 bases from J, leaving 7 bases between. CDR3 sequence: CAWSQGYEQFF. CDR3 in DNA: TGTGCCTGGAGTCAGGGGTATGAGCAGTTCTTC.

V usage is TRBV28 and J usage is TRBJ2-5; D unresolved. The assigned J gene may be wrong: the sequence end matches TRBJ2-7 better. The CDR3 covers 13 residues. Germline CDR1 reads MDHEN; CDR2 reads SYDVKM. The chain's CDR3 is CASSVGSSYEQYF. In DNA form, the CDR3 reads TGTGCCAGCAGTGTGGGGTCCTCCTACGAGCAGTACTTC.

This rearrangement joins TRBV11-2 to TRBJ2-3; TRBD1 might be the D (5 bases). The CDR3 sequence is 14 residues long. V lost 1 base to trimming and J lost 3 bases, with 8 bases between them. Germline CDR1 SGHAT, CDR2 FQNNGV. The CDR3 nucleotides are TGTGCCAGCAGCTTAGCAGGGTTTACAGATACGCAGTATTTT. As protein: CASSLAGFTDTQYF.

The chain combines TRBV28 with TRBJ2-7; 9 bases align to TRBD2. This CDR3 has 13 residues. V lost 5 bases, J lost 1 base, and 0 bases stayed unmatched. Per the germline V gene, CDR1 is MDHEN and CDR2 is SYDVKM. The chain's CDR3 is CASSSGRSYEQYF. CDR3 DNA: TGTGCCAGCAGTAGCGGGAGGTCCTACGAGCAGTACTTC. The full variable domain, with the rest looked up from reference TRBV28 and TRBJ2-7, is DVKVTQSSRYLVKRTGEKVFLECVQDMDHENMFWYRQDPGLGLRLIYFSYDVKMKEKGDIPEGYSVSREKKERFSLILESASTNQTSMYLCASSSGRSYEQYFGPGTRLTVT.

The gene calls are TRBV7-9 and TRBJ2-2, with D unclear. Germline CDR1 is SEHNR and CDR2 is FQNEAQ (reference sequence). Trimming removed 3 bases at V and 7 bases at J, with 6 bases between. The CDR3 is 12 residues long. The CDR3 DNA follows: TGTGCCAGCAGCTTCCCTGGCGGGGAGCTGTTTTTT. Amino acids: CASSFPGGELFF.

The rearrangement links TRBV28 to TRBJ1-1, with a weak D call TRBD1 (5 bases). The CDR3 is made up of 14 amino acids. V gave up 5 bases and J gave up 3 bases, with 13 bases separating them. Germline CDR1 and CDR2: MDHEN and SYDVKM. CDR3 protein: CASSLPWGDTEAFF. Here the CDR3 DNA reads TGTGCCAGCAGTCTCCCGTGGGGGGACACTGAAGCTTTCTTT.

The rearrangement uses TRBV5-1 and TRBJ2-1; 10 nucleotides match TRBD2. V shed 4 bases and J 7 bases; nucleotides not matched to a gene: 11. Germline V lookup: CDR1 SGHRS, CDR2 YFSETQ. The CDR3 is made up of 16 amino acids. The CDR3 loop reads CASSPRRTSGPNEQFF. CDR3 nucleotides: TGCGCCAGCAGCCCCAGAAGGACTAGCGGCCCGAATGAGCAGTTCTTC.

This clone was seen just once. The rearrangement links TRBV14 to TRBJ2-7; D unresolved. This CDR3 has 12 amino acids. V lost 0 bases and J 5 bases, leaving 5 bases between the germline ends. Germline CDR1 and CDR2: SGHDN and FVKESK. CDR3 region: CASSQDFHEQYF. The CDR3 DNA reads as TGTGCCAGCAGCCAAGATTTCCACGAGCAGTACTTC.

The gene calls are TRBV30 and TRBJ1-3, with D maybe TRBD1 (6 bases). Germline V lookup: CDR1 GTSNPN, CDR2 SVGIG (reference sequence). CDR3 length equals 15 residues. Trimming removed 5 bases at V and 0 bases at J, with 14 bases between. CDR3 DNA: TGTGCCTGGGGTAGGGGGACAACCTCTGGAAACACCATATATTTT. This translates into CAWGRGTTSGNTIYF.

CDR3 residues: CASSLSGGDEQYF. The DNA of the CDR3 is TGTGCCAGCAGCTTATCAGGGGGCGACGAGCAGTACTTC. The chain has TRBV7-9 and TRBJ2-5; TRBD1 agrees at 8 bases. TRBJ2-7 explains the end of the DNA better; the J call may be wrong. This CDR3 contains 13 residues. Germline V gene lookup returns CDR1 SEHNR and CDR2 FQNEAQ (reference sequence).

CDR3 nucleotides: TGTGCCAGCAGTGACACGATGACTAGCGGGAGATCGAATGAGCAGTTCTTC. Its translation is CASSDTMTSGRSNEQFF. The V and J genes are TRBV6-4 and TRBJ2-1; 12 bases are a match to TRBD2. The CDR3 is made up of 17 amino acids. The V gene end was trimmed by 2 bases and the J gene end by 7 bases; junction bases not matched to a gene: 9. Germline CDR1 is MRHNA and CDR2 is SNTAGT.

The chain recombines TRBV6-6 with TRBJ2-1, with a tentative D call TRBD2 (6 bases). Trimming removed 5 bases from V and 8 bases from J, with 16 bases in between. Looked up from germline, CDR1 is MNHNY and CDR2 is SVGAGI (reference sequence). The CDR3 loop spans 14 amino acids. For the CDR3, the DNA is TGTGCCAGCAGTAACGGACGGAGGGACGATGAGCAGTTCTTC. As protein: CASSNGRRDDEQFF.

The chain carries TRBV5-1 and TRBJ2-7; 9 nucleotides agree with TRBD2. The length of the CDR3 is 15 residues. V trimming: 3 bases; J trimming: 2 bases; junction bases outside the gene matches: 6. CDR1 and CDR2 from the germline V gene are SGHRS and YFSETQ. The CDR3 is CASSSNAGGTYEQYF. In DNA form, the CDR3 reads TGCGCCAGCAGCTCGAATGCGGGAGGGACCTACGAGCAGTACTTC.

The V gene is TRBV2, the J gene TRBJ1-5; 8 bases match TRBD1. Germline-derived CDR1 and CDR2 are SNHLY and FYNNEI. The V segment lost 6 bases and the J segment 5 bases; nucleotides outside the gene matches: 3. This CDR3 is 13 amino acids long. CDR3 in DNA: TGTGCCAGCAGGGGGGACAGGTATCAGCCCCAGCATTTT. This translates into CASRGDRYQPQHF.